The 17 T cell receptor beta chains listed next were all sequenced from one sample in a study of shared clonotypes between healthy human individuals. Generated by immunoSEQ multiplex PCR, the TCRdb table keeps only in-frame clones and is missing some. The table lists approximately 2,000,000 clones, 92% of them singletons. Specimen: naive CD4+ T cells from PBMCs. Indicated subset: CD45RA+ positively selected. The receptors come from a man aged 18 to 35 in good health. Some clones in this sample may be carry-over from other donors' samples.

Note on this clone: In the same sample, other DNA sequences code for this CDR3. This chain connects TRBV7-9 to TRBJ2-3; D gene uncertain. The length of the CDR3 is 11 residues. The V gene lost 3 bases and the J gene lost 6 bases, with 4 bases spanning the gap. Per germline, CDR1 SEHNR and CDR2 FQNEAQ (reference sequence). The CDR3 DNA sequence: TGTGCCAGCAGCTTCCGCGATACGCAGTATTTT. Residues: CASSFRDTQYF.

With respect to this clone: This sample includes further DNA sequences coding for the same CDR3. The chain couples TRBV5-1 to TRBJ2-5; possible D gene TRBD2, 5 bases. The CDR3 sequence is 12 residues long. Trimming removed 1 base from V and 5 bases from J, with 6 bases in between. Germline CDR1 reads SGHRS; CDR2 reads YFSETQ. Here the CDR3 reads CASSLSGETQYF. The CDR3 region has the DNA TGCGCCAGCAGCTTGAGCGGCGAGACCCAGTACTTC.

The J gene is TRBJ2-7, the V gene TRBV5-1; D not certain. The V gene's germline CDR1 is SGHRS and CDR2 YFSETQ. CDR3 length: 14 residues. The germline V and J ends were trimmed by 4 bases and 2 bases, with 13 bases remaining between them. The CDR3 region has the DNA TGCGCCAGCAGCGTGCAATTAGGTGCCTACGAGCAGTACTTC. This gives the protein CASSVQLGAYEQYF.

V is TRBV19 and J is TRBJ1-3, with unresolved D. V dropped 7 bases and J dropped 0 bases, with 10 bases sitting between them. Germline lookup yields CDR1 LNHDA and CDR2 SQIVND (reference sequence). This CDR3 spans 14 amino acids. The CDR3 is CASIAGSSGNTIYF. CDR3 sequence (DNA): TGTGCCAGTATCGCCGGGAGCTCTGGAAACACCATATATTTT.

J is TRBJ1-1 and V is TRBV11-2, with 7 bases aligning to TRBD1. CDR1 and CDR2 (germline): SGHAT, FQNNGV. V was pared by 7 bases and J by 4 bases, with 9 bases of the junction left unmatched. CDR3 size: 14 residues. The CDR3 DNA sequence: TGTGCCAGCACCAGAATACAGGGGCGCACTGAAGCTTTCTTT. As protein: CASTRIQGRTEAFF.

The V gene is TRBV5-4, the J gene TRBJ2-5; 7 bases align to TRBD2. The CDR3 has 17 residues. J lost 2 bases, V lost 7 bases, and 17 bases had no gene match. The germline gives CDR1 SGHNT, CDR2 YYREEE (reference sequence). In nucleotides, the CDR3 is TGTGCCAGCCATCCCCAACCTGGCGGGAGAAGTCAAGAGACCCAGTACTTC. Its translation is CASHPQPGGRSQETQYF.

The V and J genes are TRBV27 and TRBJ2-7; D gene ambiguous. V was trimmed by 5 bases and J by 7 bases, leaving 18 bases between them. Per germline, CDR1 MNHEY and CDR2 SMNVEV (reference sequence). The CDR3 covers 14 residues. CDR3 region: CASSPTPLVFEQYF. The CDR3 DNA reads TGTGCCAGCAGTCCGACCCCCTTGGTTTTTGAGCAGTACTTC.

This clone has a handful of counts. V usage is TRBV19 and J usage is TRBJ1-1; 10 bases fit TRBD1. From germline, CDR1 is LNHDA and CDR2 SQIVND (reference sequence). The V gene end was trimmed by 4 bases and the J gene end by 6 bases; junction bases not matched to a gene: 2. CDR3 length: 13 amino acids. Here the CDR3 reads CASSRQGASEAFF. The CDR3 region has the DNA TGTGCCAGTAGTAGACAGGGGGCATCTGAAGCTTTCTTT.

This clone has a single count. The V and J genes are TRBV5-4 and TRBJ2-4; no clear D gene. V lost 0 bases to trimming and J lost 12 bases, with 7 bases between them. The CDR3 contains 11 residues. CDR1 is SGHNT, CDR2 YYREEE, per germline (reference sequence). In DNA, the CDR3 is TGTGCCAGCAGCTTGGGGCAAAATCAGTACTTC. Its translation is CASSLGQNQYF.

The V gene is TRBV18, the J gene TRBJ2-5, with D possibly TRBD2 on 6 matching bases. Germline V gene lookup returns CDR1 KGHSH and CDR2 LQKENI. The CDR3 runs to 15 residues. Trimming removed 3 bases at V and 2 bases at J, with 13 bases between. CDR3 in DNA: TGTGCCAGCTCACCCCGGCGGGGCAAACAAGAGACCCAGTACTTC. Translated, it gives CASSPRRGKQETQYF.

The V and J genes are TRBV5-1 and TRBJ2-2; unclear D gene. The CDR3 loop spans 16 amino acids. CDR1 is SGHRS, CDR2 YFSETQ, per germline. Trimming took off 4 bases at V and 1 base at J, with 14 bases between the two ends. Here the CDR3 reads CASSPLGPENTGELFF. For the CDR3, the DNA is TGCGCCAGCAGCCCCTTGGGTCCCGAGAACACCGGGGAGCTGTTTTTT. Variable domain in full (rest from reference TRBV5-1 and TRBJ2-2): KAGVTQTPRYLIKTRGQQVTLSCSPISGHRSVSWYQQTPGQGLQFLFEYFSETQRNKGNFPGRFSGRQFSNSRSEMNVSTLELGDSALYLCASSPLGPENTGELFFGEGSRLTVL.

This clone was detected once. The CDR3 nucleotides are TGTGCCAGCAGTTGGACAGGGCCCTCCTACGAGCAGTACTTC. This translates into CASSWTGPSYEQYF. The chain employs TRBV27 and TRBJ2-7; TRBD1 matches 8 bases. The CDR3 sequence is 14 residues long. Germline assignment: CDR1 MNHEY and CDR2 SMNVEV (reference sequence). Trimming at V came to 4 bases and at J to 0 bases, leaving 2 bases not matched to a gene.

J is TRBJ2-7 and V is TRBV29-1, with D perhaps TRBD2 (5 bases). Per germline, CDR1 SQVTM and CDR2 ANQGSEA. Between the trimmed V and J ends, which lost 1 base and 7 bases, there was a span of 11 bases. The CDR3 has 12 residues. The CDR3 DNA sequence: TGCAGCGTTGAAGGGCGCCCGGGGGAGCAGTACTTC. Translating gives CSVEGRPGEQYF.

This clone has a single count. The genes are TRBV5-1 and TRBJ2-2; no definite D call. The CDR3 runs 14 residues. Trimming left V 2 bases short and J 6 bases short, with 11 bases between. The germline CDR1 and CDR2 sequences are SGHRS and YFSETQ. This CDR3 reads CASSFATPPGELFF. The CDR3 DNA follows: TGCGCCAGCAGCTTCGCGACTCCCCCCGGGGAGCTGTTTTTT.

The CDR3 spells CASRGRSWGSMNTEAFF. DNA of the CDR3: TGTGCCAGTAGGGGCCGCTCCTGGGGTTCTATGAACACTGAAGCTTTCTTT. The chain has TRBV19 and TRBJ1-1; D is unclear. Germline V gene data show CDR1 as LNHDA and CDR2 as SQIVND (reference sequence). Trimming stripped 6 bases from V and 0 bases from J, with 20 bases between. The CDR3 runs to 17 residues.

The chain is built from TRBV7-3 and TRBJ2-1, with 9 bases lining up with TRBD1. V was clipped by 5 bases and J by 7 bases; unmatched bases: 6. Germline V lookup: CDR1 SGHTA, CDR2 FQGTGA. This CDR3 has 14 residues. CDR3 amino acids: CASSNRQGGNEQFF. CDR3 in DNA: TGTGCCAGCAGCAATCGACAGGGGGGAAATGAGCAGTTCTTC.

Only one count was recorded for this clone. The chain combines TRBV5-5 with TRBJ1-3; no reliable D call. This CDR3 has 16 residues. CDR1 and CDR2 from the germline V gene are SGHKS and YYEKEE (reference sequence). Trimming pared 2 bases from V and 2 bases from J, leaving 14 bases between. CDR3 in DNA: TGTGCCAGCAGCTTCGGGAGTACGAAGACTGGAAACACCATATATTTT. Its translation: CASSFGSTKTGNTIYF.